This TCR beta chain derives from a study of type 1 regulatory T cells. Study-level background: T-allo10 is an in vitro-generated, Tr1-enriched CD4 T cell product specific for alloantigen.

Findings of the study overall: Tr1 cells had a more restricted TCR repertoire than non-Tr1 cells.

The CDR3 is 15 residues long. Trimming cost V 4 bases and J 7 bases, with 19 bases left between them. CDR1 is LNHDA and CDR2 is SQIVND in the germline V gene (reference sequence). Via MiXCR, TCRdb re-called the reads, giving one row per CDR3 protein. Among about 62,000 distinct CDR3 sequences, roughly 60% were seen once, and the ten largest hold 1.5% to 2%. This clonotype has only a few counts. Its cognate antigen is unknown. The chain is built from TRBV19 and TRBJ1-1; a weak D match, TRBD1 (5 bases). The TCR sequence derives from a human donor in good health. The sequencing sample was made of cultured non-Tr1 T cells, either the whole culture or a sorted T cell fraction (not recorded which). The CDR3 region has the DNA TGTGCCAGTAGTAGGACCCCACAGGATTTCGTTGAAGCTTTCTTT. Protein: CASSRTPQDFVEAFF.